Presented here are 30 T cell receptor beta chains from one specimen sequenced in a study of cytomegalovirus exposure and HLA in healthy donors. With 60 Vbeta and 13 Jbeta primers, the PCR was carried out. Repertoires were generated with immunoSEQ multiplex PCR, while TCRdb's copy carries only in-frame clones and drops some. The repertoire includes about 190,000 clones, around 79% of them detected once, and roughly 1.6% sits in the top ten. The sequencing input was PBMCs. The receptors originated from a woman between 18 and 30 years old in good health and CMV-seronegative.

The chain employs TRBV19 and TRBJ2-7, with D possibly being TRBD1 (6 bases). CDR1 is LNHDA, CDR2 SQIVND, per germline (reference sequence). The CDR3 is 15 amino acids. V lost 4 bases, J lost 2 bases, and 15 bases lay in between. CDR3 DNA sequence: TGTGCCAGTAGTAAACGGGACACCTCTACCTACGAGCAGTACTTC. It encodes CASSKRDTSTYEQYF.

The chain uses TRBV5-4 and TRBJ2-2; TRBD2 matches 16 bases. Germline lookup yields CDR1 SGHNT and CDR2 YYREEE (reference sequence). This CDR3 comprises 19 residues. V was pared by 4 bases and J by 3 bases, with 9 bases of the junction left unmatched. The CDR3 coding sequence is TGTGCCAGCAGCGCGACAGGGACTAGCGGGGGGGCGGACACCGGGGAGCTGTTTTTT. This sequence encodes CASSATGTSGGADTGELFF.

The genes are TRBV6-5 and TRBJ1-5; possibly TRBD1 for D (6 bases). CDR1 is MNHEY, CDR2 SVGAGI, per germline. Deletions cut 5 bases from V and 7 bases from J, with 15 bases between. This CDR3 contains 14 residues. The CDR3 bases are TGTGCCAGCAGTCACGACTTAGGGGGACAGCCCCAGCATTTT. This gives the protein CASSHDLGGQPQHF.

The genes are TRBV19 and TRBJ1-1; the match to TRBD1 covers 8 bases. Germline loops: CDR1 LNHDA, CDR2 SQIVND (reference sequence). Trimming removed 4 bases from V and 3 bases from J; junction bases left unmatched: 7. The CDR3 runs 15 residues. CDR3 coding DNA: TGTGCCAGTAGTACCGGCAGGGGGCTAGACACTGAAGCTTTCTTT. Its protein product is CASSTGRGLDTEAFF.

The chain couples TRBV5-1 to TRBJ1-3; 9 nucleotides agree with TRBD1. CDR3 size: 19 residues. CDR1 is SGHRS, CDR2 YFSETQ, per germline. The junction had 16 bases not matched to a gene; V was cut back by 6 bases and J by 0 bases. The CDR3 coding sequence is TGCGCCAGCATATCCGAGGACAGGGGCCACCCGAGCTCTGGAAACACCATATATTTT. It codes for CASISEDRGHPSSGNTIYF.

V gene TRBV19 combines with J gene TRBJ2-1; TRBD2 is a possible D gene (5 bases). V was clipped by 5 bases and J by 6 bases, with 8 bases between them. CDR3 length: 12 amino acids. Germline V lookup: CDR1 LNHDA, CDR2 SQIVND (reference sequence). CDR3 sequence (DNA): TGTGCCAGTAGTCTAGCAGGCAATGAGCAGTTCTTC. Its translation: CASSLAGNEQFF.

V gene TRBV5-4 combines with J gene TRBJ2-5; D uncertain. CDR3 size: 13 residues. V was clipped by 0 bases and J by 5 bases, with 8 bases between them. Per the germline V gene, CDR1 is SGHNT and CDR2 is YYREEE (reference sequence). CDR3 nucleotides: TGTGCCAGCAGCTTGGGGTCTGAGGAGACCCAGTACTTC. Protein product: CASSLGSEETQYF.

The V call is TRBV7-8, the J call TRBJ2-5, with 12 nucleotides matching TRBD1. Trimming cost V 3 bases and J 4 bases; bases outside gene matches: 3. The germline gives CDR1 SGHVS, CDR2 FQNEAQ. The CDR3 has 15 residues. The CDR3 spells CASSLGTGGRETQYF. The DNA for the CDR3 is TGTGCCAGCAGCTTGGGGACAGGGGGCAGAGAGACCCAGTACTTC.

This sequence joins TRBV11-1 and TRBJ2-7, with TRBD1 matching over 10 bases. This CDR3 has 15 residues. The ends lost 3 bases at V and 6 bases at J; junction bases unmatched: 8. Germline V gene data show CDR1 as SGHAT and CDR2 as FQDESV (reference sequence). The CDR3 region has the DNA TGTGCCAGCAGCTTTAGGTTCGGGACAGGGGTCGAGCAGTACTTC. Residues: CASSFRFGTGVEQYF.

V gene TRBV27 combines with J gene TRBJ2-5, with TRBD2 matching 13 bases. The CDR3 runs 17 residues. Looked up from germline, CDR1 is MNHEY and CDR2 is SMNVEV (reference sequence). The trim removed 4 bases at V and 1 base at J, leaving 6 bases unmatched. The CDR3 sequence: CASSSRRTSGSQETQYF. The CDR3 region has the DNA TGTGCCAGCAGTTCAAGGCGGACTAGCGGGAGCCAAGAGACCCAGTACTTC.

The DNA of the CDR3 is TGCAGCGTCCGCTGGACACTCGGGGCCAACGTCCTGACTTTC. This gives the protein CSVRWTLGANVLTF. The chain couples TRBV29-1 to TRBJ2-6; weak D call: TRBD1 (5 bases). This CDR3 is 14 amino acids long. V lost 6 bases and J 4 bases, leaving 13 bases between the germline ends. Germline CDR1 is SQVTM and CDR2 is ANQGSEA.

The chain carries TRBV15 and TRBJ2-4; 7 positions match TRBD1. CDR1 and CDR2 from the germline V gene are LNHNV and YYDKDF (reference sequence). The V segment lost 1 base and the J segment 5 bases; nucleotides outside the gene matches: 2. The CDR3 spans 14 residues. This chain's CDR3 is CATSRGDRENIQYF. For the CDR3, the DNA is TGTGCCACCAGCAGAGGGGACAGAGAAAACATTCAGTACTTC.

CDR3 protein: CASSSGQGDREQYF. The CDR3 DNA sequence: TGCGCCAGCAGCTCGGGACAGGGGGACCGCGAGCAGTACTTC. This rearrangement joins TRBV5-1 to TRBJ2-7, with TRBD1 matching over 11 bases. The CDR3 loop spans 14 amino acids. CDR1 SGHRS and CDR2 YFSETQ come from the germline V gene. V was pared by 3 bases and J by 6 bases, with 5 bases of the junction left unmatched.

The chain has TRBV19 and TRBJ2-5, with D unclear. Germline-derived CDR1 and CDR2 are LNHDA and SQIVND (reference sequence). Trimming pared 5 bases from V and 0 bases from J, leaving 7 bases between. This CDR3 is 13 amino acids long. The CDR3 here is CASSLRYQETQYF. The CDR3 DNA reads TGTGCCAGTAGTCTACGGTACCAAGAGACCCAGTACTTC.

The chain is built from TRBV19 and TRBJ1-4, with D possibly matching TRBD1 (5 bases). The V end lost 3 bases, the J end lost 8 bases, and 16 bases lay between the germline ends. CDR1 is LNHDA, CDR2 SQIVND, per germline (reference sequence). CDR3 length: 15 amino acids. The CDR3 loop is CASSISARVGEKLFF. The CDR3 region has the DNA TGTGCCAGTAGTATTTCGGCCAGGGTTGGCGAAAAACTGTTTTTT.

This chain connects TRBV6-6 to TRBJ2-1; the match to TRBD2 covers 10 bases. The CDR3 loop spans 15 amino acids. Trimming cost V 6 bases and J 3 bases; bases outside gene matches: 5. The germline CDR1 and CDR2 sequences are MNHNY and SVGAGI (reference sequence). The CDR3 sequence is CASRQLAGIYNEQFF. DNA of the CDR3: TGTGCCAGCAGACAACTAGCGGGGATCTACAATGAGCAGTTCTTC.

The rearrangement joins TRBV1 to TRBJ1-2. TRBV1 constitutes a pseudogene. This CDR3 is 16 amino acids long. CDR3 nucleotide sequence: TGCACCAGCAGCCAAGTTTCACTCGTCCCTAACTATGGCTACACCTTC. Its protein is CTSSQVSLVPNYGYTF.

The chain employs TRBV28 and TRBJ2-7; perhaps TRBD1 as D (6 bases). CDR3 size: 16 residues. Trimming left V 5 bases short and J 3 bases short, with 20 bases between. Germline V gene lookup returns CDR1 MDHEN and CDR2 SYDVKM. The CDR3 here is CASSPPAGVRGYEQYF. The CDR3 DNA reads TGTGCCAGCAGTCCCCCGGCAGGGGTGAGGGGCTACGAGCAGTACTTC.

V is TRBV5-1 and J is TRBJ1-1; TRBD1 agrees at 7 bases. The germline gives CDR1 SGHRS, CDR2 YFSETQ. The junction had 3 bases not matched to a gene; V was cut back by 0 bases and J by 1 base. This CDR3 has 15 amino acids. The CDR3 DNA sequence: TGCGCCAGCAGCTTGGAGGGGGCTAGGAACACTGAAGCTTTCTTT. It is translated as CASSLEGARNTEAFF.

The chain uses TRBV5-1 and TRBJ1-6; maybe TRBD1 (6 bases). Germline V gene data show CDR1 as SGHRS and CDR2 as YFSETQ. Trimming pared 0 bases from V and 11 bases from J, leaving 21 bases between. The CDR3 consists of 17 residues. CDR3 residues: CASSLATGTPGGAPLHF. In DNA form, the CDR3 reads TGCGCCAGCAGCTTGGCCACCGGGACACCGGGAGGGGCACCCCTCCACTTT.

The rearrangement links TRBV9 to TRBJ2-3, with TRBD2 matching 12 bases. After removal of 4 bases from V and 5 bases from J, the junction contained 5 bases not matched to a gene. The CDR3 has 15 residues. In germline, CDR1 is SGDLS, CDR2 YYNGEE. The CDR3 DNA is TGTGCCAGCAGCCTAGCGGGAGGGCCGGGAGATACGCAGTATTTT. It codes for CASSLAGGPGDTQYF.

The rearrangement uses TRBV6-6 and TRBJ1-2; 8 bases align to TRBD1. The CDR3 loop spans 14 amino acids. With V trimmed by 6 bases and J by 0 bases, 3 bases remained unmatched. In germline, CDR1 is MNHNY, CDR2 SVGAGI (reference sequence). CDR3 region: CASSLTGANYGYTF. In DNA form, the CDR3 reads TGTGCCAGCAGCCTGACAGGGGCTAACTATGGCTACACCTTC.

The chain carries TRBV6-6 and TRBJ1-5, with no clear D. Trimming took 8 bases from V and 5 from J, leaving 19 bases between them. Germline V gene sequence: CDR1 MNHNY, CDR2 SVGAGI (reference sequence). CDR3 length: 15 residues. The CDR3 loop is CASVGVESVYQPQHF. The CDR3 DNA follows: TGTGCCAGCGTGGGAGTAGAGTCGGTCTATCAGCCCCAGCATTTT.

The chain links TRBV27 to TRBJ2-1; D call uncertain. CDR3 length: 15 amino acids. Trimming removed 8 bases from V and 3 bases from J, with 17 bases in between. Germline V gene lookup returns CDR1 MNHEY and CDR2 SMNVEV (reference sequence). The CDR3 region is CASGSLRGVYNEQFF. DNA for the CDR3: TGTGCCAGCGGGTCCCTCAGAGGAGTCTACAATGAGCAGTTCTTC.

This chain links TRBV4-1 with TRBJ1-6, with 7 bases that match TRBD1. This CDR3 contains 22 residues. J lost 0 bases, V lost 2 bases, and 19 bases had no gene match. CDR1 and CDR2 from the germline V gene are MGHRA and YSYEKL. The CDR3 DNA follows: TGCGCCAGCAGCCAACTACCCTCCGGGACAGCGGAATGGAGCTCCTATAATTCACCCCTCCACTTT. Amino acid sequence: CASSQLPSGTAEWSSYNSPLHF.

The chain is built from TRBV7-9 and TRBJ2-5; D not certain. V was cut by 3 bases and J by 0 bases, with 8 bases left in between. Germline V lookup: CDR1 SEHNR, CDR2 FQNEAQ (reference sequence). This CDR3 contains 14 residues. The CDR3 sequence is CASSLARNQETQYF. CDR3 DNA sequence: TGTGCCAGCAGCTTGGCCAGGAACCAAGAGACCCAGTACTTC.

V gene TRBV4-1 combines with J gene TRBJ2-7, with 8 bases fitting TRBD2. The CDR3 totals 16 residues. CDR1 and CDR2 from the germline V gene are MGHRA and YSYEKL. After removal of 0 bases from V and 2 bases from J, the junction contained 6 bases not matched to a gene. As DNA, the CDR3 is TGCGCCAGCAGCCAAGATAGGGTAGCGGGGACCTACGAGCAGTACTTC. Residues: CASSQDRVAGTYEQYF.

V is TRBV10-2 and J is TRBJ2-5, with 11 nucleotides matching TRBD2. The V gene end was trimmed by 5 bases and the J gene end by 4 bases; junction bases not matched to a gene: 6. Germline values: CDR1 WSHSY, CDR2 SAAADI. The CDR3 is made up of 15 amino acids. This chain's CDR3 is CASSTLAGERETQYF. CDR3 DNA sequence: TGCGCCAGCAGTACACTAGCGGGAGAACGAGAGACCCAGTACTTC.

The genes are TRBV19 and TRBJ2-7, with a weak D call TRBD1 (5 bases). V was cut by 11 bases and J by 1 base, with 21 bases left in between. CDR1 is LNHDA and CDR2 is SQIVND in the germline V gene (reference sequence). This CDR3 is built from 15 residues. The DNA of the CDR3 is TGTGCCTCGGACGGTGGGGCACCCGTTTCCTACGAGCAGTACTTC. Amino acids: CASDGGAPVSYEQYF.

The CDR3 protein is CARRRRRKNTEAFF. DNA of the CDR3: TGCGCCAGAAGGCGGCGTAGAAAGAACACTGAAGCTTTCTTT. This chain uses TRBV10-1 with TRBJ1-1; D unclear. The germline V gene encodes CDR1 WNHNN and CDR2 SYGVQD (reference sequence). Trimming removed 9 bases at V and 1 base at J, with 15 bases between. The CDR3 sequence is 14 residues long.